This T cell receptor beta chain was recovered during a study of T cell responses to AZD1222 COVID-19 vaccine. The data were produced by immunoSEQ multiplex PCR, yet TCRdb's version contains in-frame clones alone and is incomplete. The profile shows over 85,000 clones, about 90% of them singletons. The material sequenced was peripheral blood, taken 28 days after the second AZD1222 dose. This sequence was found in an adult who received the AZD1222 COVID-19 vaccine.

DNA for the CDR3: TGTGCCAGCAGCGCCGGGACCGACGCGTTACCGAACTATGGCTACACCTTC. This encodes CASSAGTDALPNYGYTF. The chain employs TRBV11-3 and TRBJ1-2, with D maybe TRBD1 (5 bases). The V gene's germline CDR1 is SGHNT and CDR2 YENEEA. The ends were cut back, 5 bases at V and 2 bases at J, with 21 bases in the middle. The CDR3 totals 17 residues.